The present entry profiles one TCR beta chain with its context. Its antigen is unknown. Base quality data are lacking; no much larger clone is found one base away. The data belong to a study of T cell changes during pregnancy in multiple sclerosis (dated by TCRdb to about 2019). Concerning the study at large: Changes in the T cell repertoire over the course of pregnancy were examined in this study in women with multiple sclerosis.

The CDR3, cysteine through phenylalanine, is 12 amino acids long. The sequence is cut down to CDR3 DNA, 36 bases in frame from base 1. V is clipped by 3 bases and J by 6 bases, and the sequence between their germline boundaries is 7 bases long. According to the germline V gene, CDR1 reads SGHTA and CDR2 reads FQGTGA. The protocol used for the library was the immunoSEQ multiplex PCR assay. TCRdb's version of the immuneACCESS table is confined to in-frame rearrangements and falls short of the full clone set. An unresolved V gene accounts for under half of the shortfall where checked; the remainder is of unknown origin. Counted in this sample were 15,000 to 20,000 clones; over 75% of them appeared once. The ten biggest clones cover 4.5% to 6% of the sample.

The sample here was CD8+ T cells from peripheral blood mononuclear cells, taken after pregnancy. The rearranged segments are TRBV7-3 and TRBJ2-3; the D gene is perhaps TRBD2, on 5 matching bases. This clonotype was sampled from a female donor in good health, enrolled as a control in a pregnancy study. The CDR3 region reads CASSFPGDTQYF. In nucleotide form, the sequence is TGTGCCAGCAGCTTCCCGGGGGATACGCAGTATTTT.